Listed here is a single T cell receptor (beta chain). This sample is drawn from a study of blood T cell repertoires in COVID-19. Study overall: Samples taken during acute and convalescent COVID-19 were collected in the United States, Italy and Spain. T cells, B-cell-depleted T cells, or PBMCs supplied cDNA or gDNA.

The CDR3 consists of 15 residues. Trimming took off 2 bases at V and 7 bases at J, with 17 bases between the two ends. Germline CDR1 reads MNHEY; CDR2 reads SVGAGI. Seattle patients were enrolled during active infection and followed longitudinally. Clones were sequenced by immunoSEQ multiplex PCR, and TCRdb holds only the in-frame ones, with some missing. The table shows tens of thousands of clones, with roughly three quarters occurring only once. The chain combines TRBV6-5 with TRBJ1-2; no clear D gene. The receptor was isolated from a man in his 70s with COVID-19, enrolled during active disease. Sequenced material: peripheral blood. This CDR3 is CASSYLRQFLGGYTF. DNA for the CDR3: TGTGCCAGCAGTTACCTTAGACAATTCTTGGGTGGCTACACCTTC.